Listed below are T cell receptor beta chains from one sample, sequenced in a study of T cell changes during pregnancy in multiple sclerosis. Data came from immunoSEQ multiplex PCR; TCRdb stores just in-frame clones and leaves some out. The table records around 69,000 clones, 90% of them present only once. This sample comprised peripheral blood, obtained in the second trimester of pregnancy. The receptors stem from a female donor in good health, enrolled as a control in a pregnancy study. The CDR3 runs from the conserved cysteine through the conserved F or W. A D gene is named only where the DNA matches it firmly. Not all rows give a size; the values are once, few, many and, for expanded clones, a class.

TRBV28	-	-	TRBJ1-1	TGTGCCAGCACTACCATATTACCTACAGGGTCGATGACTTTCTTT	CASTTILPTGSMTFF
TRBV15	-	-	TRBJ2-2	TGTGCCACCAGCAGGGCACGGAACAGGAGGAACACCGGGGAGCTGTTTTTT	CATSRARNRRNTGELFF
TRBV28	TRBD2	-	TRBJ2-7	TGTGCCAGCAGTTTGCGGGAGGGCTCCTACGAGCAGTACTTC	CASSLREGSYEQYF
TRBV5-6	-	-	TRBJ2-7	TGTGCCTCTGGGGGGCTAGCGGATTACGAGCAGTACTTC	CASGGLADYEQYF
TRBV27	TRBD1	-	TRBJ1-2	TGTGCCACCCAAGGGCCTAGGACAGGGGGTTCCGGGAGCTATGGCTACACCTTC	CATQGPRTGGSGSYGYTF
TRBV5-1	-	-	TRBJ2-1	TGCGCCAGCAGCTTGGGAGGGTCGGACAATGAGCAGTTCTTC	CASSLGGSDNEQFF
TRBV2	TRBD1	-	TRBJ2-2	TGTGCCAGCACTAAGAACCGGGACAGCTTCACCGGGGAGCTGTTTTTT	CASTKNRDSFTGELFF
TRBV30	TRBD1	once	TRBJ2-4	TGTGCCTGGGGCAGGACAGGGCTTTTGAACATTCAGTACTTC	CAWGRTGLLNIQYF
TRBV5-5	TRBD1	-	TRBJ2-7	TGTGCCAGCAGCATCACGACAGGGGTCGAGCAGTACTTC	CASSITTGVEQYF
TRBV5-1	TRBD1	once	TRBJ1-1	TGCGCCAGCAGCTTGGAAACAGGGGTGACTGAAGCTTTCTTT	CASSLETGVTEAFF